The 27 T cell receptor beta chains below were found in one sample sequenced in a study of cytomegalovirus exposure and HLA in healthy donors. Primers for the PCR totalled 60 Vbeta and 13 Jbeta. TCRdb keeps only in-frame clones here, not all; method: immunoSEQ multiplex PCR. The data show 150,000 to 200,000 clones, roughly three quarters seen once. The sequencing sample was made of PBMCs. The receptors derive from a male donor in good health and CMV-seronegative.

The chain joins TRBV12-5 to TRBJ1-3; weak D call: TRBD1 (6 bases). Per the germline V gene, CDR1 is LGHNT and CDR2 is FRNRAP. The V end was cut by 6 bases, the J end by 8 bases, with 14 bases between. This CDR3 region has 13 residues. This chain's CDR3 is CASGKTGIDTIYF. In DNA form, the CDR3 reads TGTGCTAGTGGGAAAACAGGGATAGACACCATATATTTT.

This chain links TRBV5-1 with TRBJ2-5; D possibly corresponds to TRBD1 (5 bases). In germline, CDR1 is SGHRS, CDR2 YFSETQ. V was clipped by 0 bases and J by 4 bases, with 16 bases between them. CDR3 length: 16 amino acids. The CDR3 here is CASSLARVEKGETQYF. The CDR3, as DNA: TGCGCCAGCAGCTTGGCCAGGGTGGAGAAGGGAGAGACCCAGTACTTC.

The chain carries TRBV7-3 and TRBJ2-7; tentatively, D is TRBD1 (6 bases). With 5 bases removed from V and 4 bases from J, the gap between germline ends came to 15 bases. CDR3 length equals 14 residues. Per germline, CDR1 SGHTA and CDR2 FQGTGA. CDR3 protein: CASSPTGNSYEQYF. CDR3 in DNA: TGTGCCAGCAGCCCTACAGGGAACTCTTACGAGCAGTACTTC.

The V gene is TRBV5-1, the J gene TRBJ1-1, with TRBD1 matching over 9 bases. V lost 4 bases, J lost 1 base, and 5 bases stayed unmatched. Looked up from germline, CDR1 is SGHRS and CDR2 is YFSETQ. This CDR3 is built from 15 residues. The CDR3 coding sequence is TGCGCCAGCAGCCGTACGGGACAGGGGAACACTGAAGCTTTCTTT. Translation: CASSRTGQGNTEAFF.

This clone has a single count. This chain connects TRBV7-8 to TRBJ2-7; D gene uncertain. The CDR3 consists of 15 residues. Germline CDR1 is SGHVS and CDR2 is FQNEAQ. The ends were cut back, 6 bases at V and 2 bases at J, with 17 bases in the middle. CDR3 in DNA: TGTGCCAGCAGATTTGAGATCGAGGAAACCTACGAGCAGTACTTC. Amino acids: CASRFEIEETYEQYF.

This chain joins TRBV28 and TRBJ2-4; 10 nucleotides agree with TRBD1. The CDR3 spans 16 residues. Germline assignment: CDR1 MDHEN and CDR2 SYDVKM. V trimming: 5 bases; J trimming: 0 bases; junction bases outside the gene matches: 4. The CDR3 reads CASSHDRGQAKNIQYF. The CDR3 DNA sequence: TGTGCCAGCAGTCACGACAGGGGGCAAGCCAAAAACATTCAGTACTTC.

The chain recombines TRBV6-6 with TRBJ1-4; no clear D. CDR1 and CDR2 (germline): MNHNY, SVGAGI (reference sequence). Between the trimmed V and J ends, which lost 2 bases and 7 bases, there was a span of 5 bases. CDR3 length equals 12 residues. CDR3 DNA: TGTGCCAGCAGTTACGAGTCTGAAAAACTGTTTTTT. It translates to CASSYESEKLFF.

The chain combines TRBV7-3 with TRBJ2-1; 9 bases fit TRBD2. This CDR3 region has 15 residues. Germline trimming cut 4 bases from V and 7 bases from J; bases unmatched to any gene: 8. The germline CDR1 and CDR2 sequences are SGHTA and FQGTGA. CDR3 sequence reads: CASSSYGTSGNEQFF. CDR3 nucleotides: TGTGCCAGCAGCTCGTACGGTACTAGCGGGAATGAGCAGTTCTTC.

The CDR3 loop reads CASSLVAGGTNTEAFF. The CDR3 nucleotides read TGTGCCAGCAGCTTAGTGGCAGGGGGCACGAACACTGAAGCTTTCTTT. The chain couples TRBV7-3 to TRBJ1-1; 8 bases are shared with TRBD1. Germline CDR1 SGHTA, CDR2 FQGTGA. The CDR3 is 16 residues long. V shed 2 bases, J shed 1 base, and the junction held 6 bases outside the gene matches.

This rearrangement joins TRBV5-4 to TRBJ2-2; D is perhaps TRBD1 (5 bases). The CDR3 runs 16 residues. Looked up from germline, CDR1 is SGHNT and CDR2 is YYREEE (reference sequence). Trimming took 2 bases from V and 7 from J, leaving 18 bases between them. CDR3 DNA: TGTGCCAGCAGCTTACCAAATCCAGGGTTCAGCGGGGAGCTGTTTTTT. Its protein product is CASSLPNPGFSGELFF.

Points on this clone: This CDR3 is also generated by other DNA sequences in the sample. The chain combines TRBV7-2 with TRBJ1-2; maybe TRBD1 (6 bases). Looked up from germline, CDR1 is SGHTA and CDR2 is FQGNSA. The CDR3 loop spans 17 amino acids. The V and J ends lost 2 bases and 0 bases respectively, with 16 bases between them. DNA of the CDR3: TGTGCCAGCAGCTTATGGGGGGGCGCGTCGGCTAACTATGGCTACACCTTC. Translation: CASSLWGGASANYGYTF.

This clone was picked up one time. The rearrangement joins TRBV5-8 to TRBJ1-3; TRBD1 is a possible D gene (5 bases). The germline CDR1 and CDR2 sequences are SGHTS and YDEGEE. This CDR3 spans 14 amino acids. The ends were cut back, 2 bases at V and 3 bases at J, with 9 bases in the middle. CDR3 in DNA: TGTGCCAGCAGCTTCGGGGGTAGTGGAAACACCATATATTTT. This translates into CASSFGGSGNTIYF. Based on the CDR3 plus reference TRBV5-8 and TRBJ1-3, the full variable domain is EAGVTQSPTHLIKTRGQQATLRCSPISGHTSVYWYQQALGLGLQFLLWYDEGEERNRGNFPPRFSGRQFPNYSSELNVNALELEDSALYLCASSFGGSGNTIYFGEGSWLTVV.

The chain uses TRBV10-3 and TRBJ2-1; 8 positions match TRBD2. CDR1 and CDR2 (germline): ENHRY, SYGVKD. V lost 0 bases to trimming and J lost 7 bases; unmatched junction nucleotides: 8. This CDR3 is built from 16 residues. The CDR3 nucleotides are TGTGCCATCAGTGAGTCGGCCGGCGGGGGGAGGAATGAGCAGTTCTTC. It encodes CAISESAGGGRNEQFF.

In nucleotides, the CDR3 is TGTGCCAGCAGTGAGGGGACAGGGGGGCCCTACGAGCAGTACTTC. Amino acid sequence: CASSEGTGGPYEQYF. The chain joins TRBV2 to TRBJ2-7, with TRBD1 matching 11 bases. From germline, CDR1 is SNHLY and CDR2 FYNNEI. This CDR3 region has 15 residues. V lost 3 bases to trimming and J lost 2 bases; unmatched junction nucleotides: 3.

CDR3 sequence reads: CASSPMKDRVGGYTF. Here the CDR3 DNA reads TGTGCCAGCAGCCCCATGAAGGACAGGGTAGGGGGCTACACCTTC. This chain uses TRBV5-4 with TRBJ1-2; 8 bases fit TRBD1. The CDR3 extends over 15 amino acids. J gave up 8 bases and V 4 bases, and 13 bases lay outside the gene matches. Germline loops: CDR1 SGHNT, CDR2 YYREEE (reference sequence).

This clone appeared a single time. The V gene is TRBV2, the J gene TRBJ1-1; D remains unclear. The CDR3 is made up of 15 amino acids. Germline CDR1 and CDR2: SNHLY and FYNNEI. Trimming removed 6 bases at V and 10 bases at J, with 24 bases between. CDR3 coding DNA: TGTGCCAGCAGGGTAGATGAGGGCGAGAGATTGGGAGCTTTCTTT. Residues: CASRVDEGERLGAFF.

This chain joins TRBV5-6 and TRBJ1-2; TRBD1 matches 12 bases. The CDR3 extends over 14 amino acids. Germline CDR1 reads SGHDT; CDR2 reads YYEEEE. Germline trimming cut 2 bases from V and 8 bases from J; bases unmatched to any gene: 4. The CDR3 nucleotides are TGTGCCAGCAGCTTCGGGACAGGGGGCGAGGGCTACACCTTC. Amino acid sequence: CASSFGTGGEGYTF.

The chain carries TRBV28 and TRBJ1-1; maybe TRBD1 (5 bases). The germline V and J ends were trimmed by 5 bases and 1 base, with 17 bases remaining between them. There are 16 residues in the CDR3. Germline assignment: CDR1 MDHEN and CDR2 SYDVKM. The DNA of the CDR3 is TGTGCCAGCAGTAACCCCAGGGTCCTCCCGAACACTGAAGCTTTCTTT. Translation gives CASSNPRVLPNTEAFF.

The chain couples TRBV18 to TRBJ2-7; a weak D match, TRBD2 (7 bases). The germline V gene has CDR1 KGHSH and CDR2 LQKENI. The CDR3 is made up of 15 amino acids. V shed 3 bases and J shed 6 bases, with 18 bases lying between them. The CDR3 DNA sequence: TGTGCCAGCTCACCGGCGAGGGGGGGCGTAGGCGAGCAGTACTTC. Translating gives CASSPARGGVGEQYF. Full variable domain (rest looked up from reference TRBV18 and TRBJ2-7): NAGVMQNPRHLVRRRGQEARLRCSPMKGHSHVYWYRQLPEEGLKFMVYLQKENIIDESGMPKERFSAEFPKEGPSILRIQQVVRGDSAAYFCASSPARGGVGEQYFGPGTRLTVT.

Only one count was recorded for this clone. The genes are TRBV5-1 and TRBJ2-5, with D possibly matching TRBD2 (5 bases). Trimming shortened V by 1 base and J by 3 bases, and 10 bases separated the two germline ends. Germline CDR1 is SGHRS and CDR2 is YFSETQ. CDR3 size: 14 residues. The CDR3, as DNA: TGCGCCAGCAGCTTGTCGGGGAGTGAAGAGACCCAGTACTTC. It specifies CASSLSGSEETQYF.

This chain uses TRBV7-9 with TRBJ2-3; 12 bases line up with TRBD2. Germline values: CDR1 SEHNR, CDR2 FQNEAQ (reference sequence). With 5 bases clipped from V and 6 bases from J, the junction kept 18 bases outside the gene matches. This CDR3 has 19 amino acids. CDR3 residues: CASSIGWGIQLAGGDTQYF. The CDR3 DNA sequence: TGTGCCAGCAGCATTGGTTGGGGAATTCAACTAGCGGGAGGTGATACGCAGTATTTT.

This clone was picked up one time. This rearrangement joins TRBV5-1 to TRBJ1-1, with D uncertain. The CDR3 runs 13 residues. CDR1 SGHRS and CDR2 YFSETQ come from the germline V gene. V lost 4 bases, J lost 10 bases, and 17 bases lay in between. Written as DNA, the CDR3 is TGCGCCAGCAGCCGGGAGGCGGACCACGGAGCTTTCTTT. Protein: CASSREADHGAFF.

The chain uses TRBV2 and TRBJ2-3, with TRBD2 as a possible D gene (5 bases). There are 12 residues in the CDR3. Trimming pared 7 bases from V and 8 bases from J, leaving 13 bases between. CDR1 is SNHLY and CDR2 is FYNNEI in the germline V gene. CDR3 protein: CASIASLATQYF. The CDR3 region has the DNA TGTGCCAGCATAGCGTCCTTGGCTACGCAGTATTTT.

The rearrangement uses TRBV4-3 and TRBJ2-7; 12 bases map to TRBD1. J gave up 4 bases and V 0 bases, and 7 bases lay outside the gene matches. Germline V gene sequence: CDR1 LGHNA, CDR2 YSLEER. The CDR3 is 17 residues long. In DNA form, the CDR3 reads TGCGCCAGCAGCCAAGATCACGAGGGACAGGGGGCTTACGAGCAGTACTTC. It codes for CASSQDHEGQGAYEQYF.

The chain employs TRBV2 and TRBJ2-5, with TRBD2 matching 8 bases. This CDR3 region has 14 residues. The V segment lost 3 bases and the J segment 5 bases; nucleotides outside the gene matches: 5. Germline V gives CDR1 SNHLY, CDR2 FYNNEI. CDR3 in amino acids: CASSDALAGETQYF. Written as DNA, the CDR3 is TGTGCCAGCAGTGATGCGCTAGCGGGCGAGACCCAGTACTTC.

This chain uses TRBV19 with TRBJ2-3, with D perhaps TRBD1 (6 bases). The V end was cut by 1 base, the J end by 0 bases, with 14 bases between. Per the germline V gene, CDR1 is LNHDA and CDR2 is SQIVND (reference sequence). This CDR3 is 17 amino acids long. The CDR3 DNA is TGTGCCAGTAGTATAGCCCGCCAGGGGATTAGCACAGATACGCAGTATTTT. This sequence encodes CASSIARQGISTDTQYF.

The rearrangement links TRBV5-1 to TRBJ1-2; a possible D gene is TRBD1 (5 bases). The CDR3 sequence is 15 residues long. From germline, CDR1 is SGHRS and CDR2 YFSETQ. Between the trimmed V and J ends, which lost 0 bases and 4 bases, there was a span of 13 bases. DNA of the CDR3: TGCGCCAGCAGCTTGGCCGGGGAGGGGACCTATGGCTACACCTTC. This codes for CASSLAGEGTYGYTF.